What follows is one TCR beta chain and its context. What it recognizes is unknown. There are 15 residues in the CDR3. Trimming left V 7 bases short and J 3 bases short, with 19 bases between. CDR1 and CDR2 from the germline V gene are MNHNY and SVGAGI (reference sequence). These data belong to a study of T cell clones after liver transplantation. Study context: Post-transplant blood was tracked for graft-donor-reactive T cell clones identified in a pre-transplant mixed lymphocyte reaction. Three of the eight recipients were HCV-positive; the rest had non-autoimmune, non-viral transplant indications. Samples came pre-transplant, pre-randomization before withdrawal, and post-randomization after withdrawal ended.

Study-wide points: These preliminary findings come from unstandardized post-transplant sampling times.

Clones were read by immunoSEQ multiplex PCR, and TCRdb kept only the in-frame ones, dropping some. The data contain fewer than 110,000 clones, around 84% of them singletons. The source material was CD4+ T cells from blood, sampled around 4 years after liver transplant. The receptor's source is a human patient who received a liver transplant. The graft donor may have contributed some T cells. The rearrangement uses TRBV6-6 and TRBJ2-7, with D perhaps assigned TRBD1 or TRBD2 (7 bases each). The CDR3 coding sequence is TGTGCCAGCACCCCACGACAGGGCGGGAGCTACGAGCAGTACTTC. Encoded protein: CASTPRQGGSYEQYF.